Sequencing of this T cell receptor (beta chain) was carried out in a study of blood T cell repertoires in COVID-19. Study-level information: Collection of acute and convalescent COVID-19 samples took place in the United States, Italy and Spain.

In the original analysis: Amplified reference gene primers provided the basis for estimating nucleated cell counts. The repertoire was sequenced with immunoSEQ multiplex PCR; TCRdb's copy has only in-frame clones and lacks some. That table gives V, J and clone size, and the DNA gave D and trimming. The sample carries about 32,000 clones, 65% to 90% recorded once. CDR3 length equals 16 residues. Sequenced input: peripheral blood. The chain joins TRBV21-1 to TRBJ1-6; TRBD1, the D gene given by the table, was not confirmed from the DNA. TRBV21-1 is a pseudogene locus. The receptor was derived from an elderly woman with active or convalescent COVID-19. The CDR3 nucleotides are TGTGCCAGCCCCCACCGGCCAGGCTCCTATAATTCACCCCTCCACTTT. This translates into CASPHRPGSYNSPLHF.